These T cell receptor beta chains were read from a single sample in a study of response to subunit inactivated influenza vaccine. TCRdb ran MiXCR on the RT-PCR reads and lists one entry per CDR3 protein. The sample yields about 570,000 distinct CDR3 sequences, about 11% seen once. In addition, the sample was reused for a study of T cells expressing NK-cell markers.

The starting material was PBMCs from blood, obtained on the day of vaccination. The receptors were gathered from a man in his fifties or sixties who received an inactivated influenza vaccine. Both conserved end residues are part of each CDR3. Fields, in order: clone size, J gene, D gene, V gene, CDR3 protein, CDR3 DNA. A D gene is named only where the DNA matches it firmly. Rows give clone size only sometimes, using once, few, many, or a class for an expanded clone.

clone_size: many
j_call: TRBJ2-1
d_call: TRBD2
v_call: TRBV7-2
cdr3_aa: CASSLVAGGPNEQFF
cdr3_nt: TGTGCCAGCAGCTTAGTGGCGGGGGGCCCTAATGAGCAGTTCTTC

clone_size: .
j_call: TRBJ1-5
d_call: TRBD1
v_call: TRBV20-1
cdr3_aa: CSAKGTGHQPQHF
cdr3_nt: TGCAGTGCTAAAGGGACAGGGCACCAGCCCCAGCATTTT

clone_size: few
j_call: TRBJ2-1
d_call: .
v_call: TRBV5-6
cdr3_aa: CASSRQSYAYNEQFF
cdr3_nt: TGTGCCAGCAGCCGCCAATCTTATGCTTACAATGAGCAGTTCTTC

clone_size: .
j_call: TRBJ1-2
d_call: .
v_call: TRBV6-5
cdr3_aa: CASRTPGGGYTF
cdr3_nt: TGTGCCAGCAGGACCCCTGGGGGTGGCTACACCTTC

clone_size: few
j_call: TRBJ2-5
d_call: TRBD1
v_call: TRBV7-2
cdr3_aa: CASNRDRQETQYF
cdr3_nt: TGTGCCAGCAACAGGGACAGGCAAGAGACCCAGTACTTC

clone_size: few
j_call: TRBJ2-5
d_call: .
v_call: TRBV28
cdr3_aa: CASSHRVDTEETQYF
cdr3_nt: TGTGCCAGCAGTCACAGGGTCGATACTGAAGAGACCCAGTACTTC

clone_size: .
j_call: TRBJ1-5
d_call: .
v_call: TRBV20-1
cdr3_aa: CSAWVTDNQPQHF
cdr3_nt: TGCAGTGCTTGGGTAACAGACAATCAGCCCCAGCATTTT

clone_size: .
j_call: TRBJ2-2
d_call: TRBD2
v_call: TRBV7-8
cdr3_aa: CATRRIPTSGSAGELFF
cdr3_nt: TGTGCCACCCGACGGATTCCCACCAGCGGGAGTGCTGGGGAGCTGTTTTTT

clone_size: .
j_call: TRBJ1-1
d_call: .
v_call: TRBV4-3
cdr3_aa: CASSQDQGTPTEAFF
cdr3_nt: TGCGCCAGCAGCCAAGATCAGGGCACCCCCACTGAAGCTTTCTTT

clone_size: .
j_call: TRBJ2-3
d_call: TRBD2
v_call: TRBV4-2
cdr3_aa: CAISQDFLAGGHTQYF
cdr3_nt: TGTGCCATCAGCCAAGATTTCCTAGCGGGGGGGCACACGCAGTATTTT

clone_size: .
j_call: TRBJ2-1
d_call: .
v_call: TRBV15
cdr3_aa: CATSRGRQGGYNEQFF
cdr3_nt: TGTGCCACCAGCAGAGGTAGACAGGGAGGCTACAATGAGCAGTTCTTC

clone_size: .
j_call: TRBJ2-3
d_call: TRBD1
v_call: TRBV5-1
cdr3_aa: CASYSGTGGSTDTQYF
cdr3_nt: TGCGCCAGCTACTCCGGGACAGGGGGCTCCACAGATACGCAGTATTTT

clone_size: many
j_call: TRBJ1-1
d_call: .
v_call: TRBV28
cdr3_aa: CASSFRGGNMNTEAFF
cdr3_nt: TGTGCCAGCAGTTTTCGGGGGGGTAACATGAACACTGAAGCTTTCTTT

clone_size: .
j_call: TRBJ2-7
d_call: .
v_call: TRBV15
cdr3_aa: CATSRADNQPRSYEQYF
cdr3_nt: TGTGCCACCAGCAGGGCGGACAACCAACCGAGATCCTACGAGCAGTACTTC

clone_size: .
j_call: TRBJ2-1
d_call: TRBD2
v_call: TRBV13
cdr3_aa: CASSSWGGGDLSYNEQFF
cdr3_nt: TGTGCCAGCAGCTCATGGGGCGGGGGTGACCTCTCCTACAATGAGCAGTTCTTC

clone_size: few
j_call: TRBJ1-2
d_call: .
v_call: TRBV20-1
cdr3_aa: CSASLTTNYGYTF
cdr3_nt: TGCAGTGCTAGCCTGACAACTAACTATGGCTACACCTTC

clone_size: few
j_call: TRBJ2-7
d_call: .
v_call: TRBV20-1
cdr3_aa: CSAIKSGTGTYEQYF
cdr3_nt: TGCAGTGCTATAAAGAGCGGGACAGGCACTTACGAGCAGTACTTC

clone_size: .
j_call: TRBJ1-4
d_call: .
v_call: TRBV12-3/TRBV12-4
cdr3_aa: CASRRTEEKLFF
cdr3_nt: TGTGCCAGCAGAAGGACAGAAGAAAAACTGTTTTTT

clone_size: many
j_call: TRBJ2-7
d_call: .
v_call: TRBV27
cdr3_aa: CASSPRLGGEQYF
cdr3_nt: TGTGCCAGCAGTCCCAGGTTGGGGGGCGAGCAGTACTTC

clone_size: many
j_call: TRBJ2-3
d_call: TRBD2
v_call: TRBV12-3/TRBV12-4
cdr3_aa: CASSLSPPRGGSDTQYF
cdr3_nt: TGTGCCAGCAGTTTAAGTCCACCCCGGGGGGGGTCAGATACGCAGTATTTT

clone_size: .
j_call: TRBJ2-7
d_call: .
v_call: TRBV20-1
cdr3_aa: CSARHLQGTDYEQYF
cdr3_nt: TGCAGTGCTAGACACTTACAGGGAACAGACTACGAGCAGTACTTC

clone_size: few
j_call: TRBJ2-3
d_call: .
v_call: TRBV7-2
cdr3_aa: CASSPPGATDTQYF
cdr3_nt: TGTGCCAGCAGCCCCCCGGGGGCAACAGATACGCAGTATTTT

clone_size: .
j_call: TRBJ1-1
d_call: .
v_call: TRBV9
cdr3_aa: CASSEGGRMNTEAFF
cdr3_nt: TGTGCCAGCAGCGAGGGGGGTCGCATGAACACTGAAGCTTTCTTT

clone_size: .
j_call: TRBJ1-1
d_call: .
v_call: TRBV9
cdr3_aa: CASSQTGLGAEAFF
cdr3_nt: TGTGCCAGCAGCCAAACGGGCCTGGGCGCTGAAGCTTTCTTT

clone_size: .
j_call: TRBJ2-3
d_call: .
v_call: TRBV10-3
cdr3_aa: CAISGYSGVGTDTQYF
cdr3_nt: TGTGCCATCAGTGGCTACTCAGGGGTCGGCACAGATACGCAGTATTTT

clone_size: .
j_call: TRBJ1-5
d_call: .
v_call: TRBV20-1
cdr3_aa: CSARDSSNQPQHF
cdr3_nt: TGCAGTGCTAGGGACAGCTCCAATCAGCCCCAGCATTTT

clone_size: .
j_call: TRBJ2-3
d_call: TRBD2
v_call: TRBV5-1
cdr3_aa: CASTVVSGGTDTQYF
cdr3_nt: TGCGCCAGCACCGTGGTTAGCGGGGGCACAGATACGCAGTATTTT

clone_size: .
j_call: TRBJ1-3
d_call: TRBD1
v_call: TRBV5-6
cdr3_aa: CASSSDRDRSSGNTIYF
cdr3_nt: TGTGCCAGCAGCTCCGACCGGGACAGGAGCTCTGGAAACACCATATATTTT

clone_size: many
j_call: TRBJ1-5
d_call: .
v_call: TRBV4-3
cdr3_aa: CASSQEVNSNQPQHF
cdr3_nt: TGCGCCAGCAGCCAAGAAGTCAACAGCAATCAGCCCCAGCATTTT

clone_size: few
j_call: TRBJ1-2
d_call: .
v_call: TRBV18
cdr3_aa: CASSPPIDYGYTF
cdr3_nt: TGTGCCAGCTCACCACCGATAGACTATGGCTACACCTTC

clone_size: few
j_call: TRBJ2-4
d_call: .
v_call: TRBV27
cdr3_aa: CASSLSRGWDIQYF
cdr3_nt: TGTGCCAGCAGTTTAAGCCGGGGATGGGACATTCAGTACTTC

clone_size: few
j_call: TRBJ2-1
d_call: .
v_call: TRBV29-1
cdr3_aa: CSVGFAGKYNEQFF
cdr3_nt: TGCAGCGTTGGATTCGCGGGAAAATACAATGAGCAGTTCTTC

clone_size: few
j_call: TRBJ1-5
d_call: .
v_call: TRBV20-1
cdr3_aa: CSASTRDSNQPQHF
cdr3_nt: TGCAGTGCCTCGACACGCGATAGCAATCAGCCCCAGCATTTT

clone_size: .
j_call: TRBJ2-1
d_call: TRBD2
v_call: TRBV7-2
cdr3_aa: CASSSFSGRHEQFF
cdr3_nt: TGTGCCAGCAGCTCATTTAGCGGGAGGCATGAGCAGTTCTTC

clone_size: few
j_call: TRBJ2-3
d_call: TRBD2
v_call: TRBV20-1
cdr3_aa: CSAGLAGGLTDTQYF
cdr3_nt: TGCAGTGCTGGACTAGCGGGAGGCCTCACAGATACGCAGTATTTT

clone_size: .
j_call: TRBJ2-3
d_call: .
v_call: TRBV18
cdr3_aa: CASSPIIRGTDTQYF
cdr3_nt: TGTGCCAGCTCACCGATAATTAGGGGCACAGATACGCAGTATTTT

clone_size: .
j_call: TRBJ2-7
d_call: .
v_call: TRBV19
cdr3_aa: CASSIAKTYEQYF
cdr3_nt: TGTGCCAGTAGTATAGCCAAGACCTACGAGCAGTACTTC

clone_size: few
j_call: TRBJ1-2
d_call: .
v_call: TRBV20-1
cdr3_aa: CSARVPFGNYGYTF
cdr3_nt: TGCAGTGCTAGAGTCCCCTTCGGGAACTATGGCTACACCTTC

clone_size: .
j_call: TRBJ2-3
d_call: TRBD2
v_call: TRBV7-9
cdr3_aa: CASGPYDLRGRDTQYF
cdr3_nt: TGTGCCAGCGGCCCATACGATCTTCGCGGGAGAGATACGCAGTATTTT

clone_size: .
j_call: TRBJ1-4
d_call: .
v_call: TRBV12-3/TRBV12-4
cdr3_aa: CASAALYGGEKLFF
cdr3_nt: TGTGCCAGCGCAGCCCTCTACGGGGGTGAAAAACTGTTTTTT

clone_size: many
j_call: TRBJ1-5
d_call: TRBD1
v_call: TRBV12-3/TRBV12-4
cdr3_aa: CASRSPLPGQGAIGNQPQHF
cdr3_nt: TGTGCCAGCAGATCCCCCCTTCCGGGACAGGGGGCAATTGGCAATCAGCCCCAGCATTTT

clone_size: many
j_call: TRBJ2-6
d_call: .
v_call: TRBV4-2
cdr3_aa: CASSQRELADAGANVLTF
cdr3_nt: TGTGCCAGCAGCCAAAGGGAACTAGCAGACGCTGGGGCCAACGTCCTGACTTTC

clone_size: few
j_call: TRBJ2-2
d_call: .
v_call: TRBV5-5
cdr3_aa: CASSLEGGRRTGELFF
cdr3_nt: TGTGCCAGCAGCTTGGAGGGGGGCCGGCGCACCGGGGAGCTGTTTTTT

clone_size: many
j_call: TRBJ2-3
d_call: .
v_call: TRBV5-5
cdr3_aa: CASSFSFSDTQYF
cdr3_nt: TGTGCCAGCAGCTTCTCATTTTCGGATACGCAGTATTTT

clone_size: .
j_call: TRBJ1-3
d_call: .
v_call: TRBV6-5
cdr3_aa: CASSYSTRGDSGNTIYF
cdr3_nt: TGTGCCAGCAGTTACTCGACCCGGGGTGACTCTGGAAACACCATATATTTT

clone_size: few
j_call: TRBJ1-5
d_call: TRBD1
v_call: TRBV20-1
cdr3_aa: CSAKQGTSSNQPQHF
cdr3_nt: TGCAGTGCTAAACAGGGGACCTCTAGCAATCAGCCCCAGCATTTT

clone_size: .
j_call: TRBJ2-1
d_call: TRBD2
v_call: TRBV10-3
cdr3_aa: CAISGSALAGGSYNEQFF
cdr3_nt: TGTGCCATCAGTGGGTCGGCCCTAGCGGGAGGATCCTACAATGAGCAGTTCTTC

clone_size: .
j_call: TRBJ2-1
d_call: .
v_call: TRBV7-8
cdr3_aa: CASSLQESSYNGQFF
cdr3_nt: TGTGCCAGCAGCTTACAGGAGAGCTCCTACAATGGGCAGTTCTTC

clone_size: .
j_call: TRBJ2-1
d_call: TRBD2
v_call: TRBV24-1
cdr3_aa: CATSDTPGLAGVHNEQFF
cdr3_nt: TGTGCCACCAGTGATACCCCGGGACTAGCGGGAGTCCACAATGAGCAGTTCTTC

clone_size: .
j_call: TRBJ2-5
d_call: TRBD2
v_call: TRBV6-1
cdr3_aa: CASSPHPGTSGGAGETQYF
cdr3_nt: TGTGCCAGCAGTCCACACCCTGGGACTAGCGGGGGGGCGGGAGAGACCCAGTACTTC

clone_size: .
j_call: TRBJ2-3
d_call: TRBD2
v_call: TRBV20-1
cdr3_aa: CSARDLGAGGLHDTQYF
cdr3_nt: TGCAGTGCTAGAGATTTAGGTGCGGGAGGCCTCCACGATACGCAGTATTTT

clone_size: many
j_call: TRBJ1-6
d_call: .
v_call: TRBV12-3/TRBV12-4
cdr3_aa: CASSPDGDGGSPLHF
cdr3_nt: TGTGCCAGCAGTCCAGACGGGGACGGGGGTTCACCCCTCCACTTT

clone_size: .
j_call: TRBJ2-7
d_call: TRBD1
v_call: TRBV19
cdr3_aa: CASSMHRGSYEQYF
cdr3_nt: TGTGCCAGTAGTATGCACAGGGGCTCCTACGAGCAGTACTTC

clone_size: few
j_call: TRBJ2-7
d_call: TRBD2
v_call: TRBV20-1
cdr3_aa: CSATRFGTRGSRSSYEQYF
cdr3_nt: TGCAGTGCTACCAGATTTGGGACTAGAGGCTCAAGGAGCTCCTACGAGCAGTACTTC

clone_size: many
j_call: TRBJ2-5
d_call: .
v_call: TRBV6-5
cdr3_aa: CASTSGEETQYF
cdr3_nt: TGTGCCAGCACCTCGGGTGAAGAGACCCAGTACTTC